This T cell receptor (beta chain) came from a study of beta chain features in type 1 diabetes. Broader study findings: Shortening that was moderate but significant affected the TCRB CDR3s of Type 1 diabetes patients in all four CD4+ subsets.

Of the isolated RNA, all was reverse transcribed, and so the sequenced material was expressed TCRB transcripts. Profiled with immunoSEQ multiplex PCR; TCRdb holds only in-frame clones, not every one. The table records 300,000 to 400,000 clones, approximately 10% of them present only once. There are 14 residues in the CDR3. The germline gives CDR1 SEHNR, CDR2 FQNEAQ (reference sequence). Trimming pared 1 base from V and 8 bases from J, leaving 14 bases between. In the case of this clone: Its antigen is undetermined.

Material for sequencing was central memory CD4+ T cells from blood. This clonotype originated in a man aged 30 to 45 with type 1 diabetes. The chain uses TRBV7-9 and TRBJ1-2; D ambiguous. CDR3 in amino acids: CASSLVTTENGYTF. For the CDR3, the DNA is TGTGCCAGCAGCTTAGTCACTACAGAAAACGGCTACACCTTC.